This T cell receptor (beta chain) was recovered during a study of shared clonotypes between healthy human individuals. As for this clone: Its antigen is not known.

V lost 0 bases to trimming and J lost 3 bases, with 8 bases between them. The length of the CDR3 is 14 residues. Germline CDR1 and CDR2: KGHSH and LQKENI. TCRdb's copy holds only in-frame clones and misses some; the assay was immunoSEQ multiplex PCR. The sample has around 2.1 million clones, 93% seen once. General study results and limits: Researchers found naive subsets generally carried larger estimated richness than memory subsets.

Selected positively for CCR7 and CD45RO-negative, naive CD8 cells excluded terminally differentiated effector memory CD45RA+ cells. Sequencing was carried out using naive CD8+ T cells from PBMCs. This rearrangement joins TRBV18 to TRBJ1-2; D is uncertain. The TCR originated in a man aged 18 to 30 in good health. Some clones in this sample may be carry-over from other donors' samples. The CDR3 DNA is TGTGCCAGCTCACCACCTGAGGACTACTATGGCTACACCTTC. The encoded protein is CASSPPEDYYGYTF.